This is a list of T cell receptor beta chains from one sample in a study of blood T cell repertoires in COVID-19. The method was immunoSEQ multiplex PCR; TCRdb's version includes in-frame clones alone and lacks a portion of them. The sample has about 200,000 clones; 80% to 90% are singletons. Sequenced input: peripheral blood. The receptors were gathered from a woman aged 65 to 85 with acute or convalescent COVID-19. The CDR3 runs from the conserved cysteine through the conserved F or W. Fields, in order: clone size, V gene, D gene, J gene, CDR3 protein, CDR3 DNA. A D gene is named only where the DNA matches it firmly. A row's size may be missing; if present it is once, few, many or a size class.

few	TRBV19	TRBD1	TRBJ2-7	CASSSGTGVYEQYF	TGTGCCAGTAGTTCCGGGACAGGGGTCTACGAGCAGTACTTC
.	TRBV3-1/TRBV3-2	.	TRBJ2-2	CASSQGGSTGELFF	TGTGCCAGCAGCCAAGGAGGGAGCACCGGGGAGCTGTTTTTT
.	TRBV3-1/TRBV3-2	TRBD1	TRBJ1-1	CASSQLGQVNTEAFF	TGTGCCAGCAGCCAACTAGGACAGGTGAACACTGAAGCTTTCTTT
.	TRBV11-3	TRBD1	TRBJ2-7	CASSSGQKSSYEQYF	TGTGCCAGCAGCTCGGGACAGAAAAGCTCCTACGAGCAGTACTTC
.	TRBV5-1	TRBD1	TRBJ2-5	CASKRTGVLKETQYF	TGCGCCAGCAAACGGACAGGGGTTTTAAAAGAGACCCAGTACTTC
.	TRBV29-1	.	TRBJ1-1	CSSSWGDTEAFF	TGCAGCTCGTCCTGGGGCGACACTGAAGCTTTCTTT
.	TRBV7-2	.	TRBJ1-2	CASSRTSGYTF	TGTGCCAGCAGCCGTACGAGTGGCTACACCTTC
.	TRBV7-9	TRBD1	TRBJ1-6	CASRGTEGPSPLHF	TGTGCCAGCAGAGGGACAGAGGGTCCTTCACCCCTCCACTTT
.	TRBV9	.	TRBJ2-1	CASSVEAWSSYNEQFF	TGTGCCAGCAGCGTAGAGGCCTGGAGCTCCTACAATGAGCAGTTCTTC
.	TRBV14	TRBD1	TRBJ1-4	CASSRLQGAGEKLFF	TGTGCCAGCAGCCGCTTACAGGGGGCGGGTGAAAAACTGTTTTTT
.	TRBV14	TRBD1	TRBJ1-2	CASSPSDRVTYGYTF	TGTGCCAGCAGCCCTTCGGACAGGGTAACCTATGGCTACACCTTC
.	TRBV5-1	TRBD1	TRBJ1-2	CASSPGTGGTGYTF	TGCGCCAGCAGCCCCGGGACAGGGGGCACGGGCTACACCTTC
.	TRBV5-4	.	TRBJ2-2	CASSLGVGDTGELFF	TGTGCCAGCAGCTTGGGTGTAGGGGACACCGGGGAGCTGTTTTTT
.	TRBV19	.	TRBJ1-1	CASRQQLGRAAFF	TGTGCCAGTAGGCAGCAGTTGGGCCGCGCGGCTTTCTTT
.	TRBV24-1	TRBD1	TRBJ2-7	CATSDFDRVYEQYF	TGTGCCACCAGTGATTTCGACAGGGTATACGAGCAGTACTTC
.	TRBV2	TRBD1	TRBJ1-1	CASSGQGMGEAFF	TGTGCCAGCAGTGGACAGGGGATGGGTGAAGCTTTCTTT
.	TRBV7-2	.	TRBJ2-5	CASSLNPSETQYF	TGTGCCAGCAGCTTAAATCCGTCGGAGACCCAGTACTTC
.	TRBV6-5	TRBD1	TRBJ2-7	CASRMDRSAYEQYF	TGTGCCAGCAGAATGGACAGGTCCGCCTACGAGCAGTACTTC
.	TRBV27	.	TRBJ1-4	CASSLSQANEKLFF	TGTGCCAGCAGTTTATCACAGGCGAATGAAAAACTGTTTTTT
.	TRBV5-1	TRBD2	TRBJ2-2	CASSRVSSGAVGLFF	TGCGCCAGCAGCCGCGTATCTAGCGGGGCCGTAGGGCTGTTTTTT
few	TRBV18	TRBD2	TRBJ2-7	CASSQRAGVDEQYF	TGTGCCAGCTCCCAGCGTGCGGGGGTCGACGAGCAGTACTTC
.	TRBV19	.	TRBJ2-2	CASSIVGRNTGELFF	TGTGCCAGTAGTATAGTGGGCAGGAACACCGGGGAGCTGTTTTTT
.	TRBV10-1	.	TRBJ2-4	CASTWRDENIQYF	TGCGCCAGCACGTGGAGAGACGAAAACATTCAGTACTTC
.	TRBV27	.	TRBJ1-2	CASSLIPGGGPYGYTF	TGTGCCAGCAGTTTAATTCCCGGGGGGGGGCCGTATGGCTACACCTTC
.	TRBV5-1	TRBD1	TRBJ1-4	CASRNTGGVYEKLFF	TGCGCCAGCAGGAACACAGGGGGCGTATATGAAAAACTGTTTTTT
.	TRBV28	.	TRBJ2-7	CALRGTNYEQYF	TGTGCTCTAAGGGGGACTAACTACGAGCAGTACTTC
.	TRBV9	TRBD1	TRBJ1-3	CASSVGVKGDRLRSGNTIYF	TGTGCCAGCAGCGTAGGCGTTAAGGGGGACAGGCTTCGCTCTGGAAACACCATATATTTT
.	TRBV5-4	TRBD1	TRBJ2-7	CASSPPGQNYEQYF	TGTGCCAGCAGTCCCCCGGGACAGAACTACGAGCAGTACTTC
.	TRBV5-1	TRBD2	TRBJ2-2	CASSSGLAGGLNTGELFF	TGCGCCAGCAGCTCCGGACTAGCGGGAGGACTGAACACCGGGGAGCTGTTTTTT
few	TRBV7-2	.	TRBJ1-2	CASSLDGVMRGYTF	TGTGCCAGCAGCTTAGACGGAGTGATGCGGGGCTACACCTTC
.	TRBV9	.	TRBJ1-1	CASSVGPTGTEAFF	TGTGCCAGCAGCGTAGGCCCGACAGGAACTGAAGCTTTCTTT
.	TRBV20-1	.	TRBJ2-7	CSASARGYEQYF	TGCAGTGCTAGTGCGCGGGGCTACGAGCAGTACTTC
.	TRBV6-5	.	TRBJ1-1	CASSLQGRDTEAFF	TGTGCCAGCAGTCTACAGGGAAGGGACACTGAAGCTTTCTTT
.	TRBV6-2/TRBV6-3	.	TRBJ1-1	CASSRAGSEAFF	TGTGCCAGCAGTCGAGCAGGGTCTGAAGCTTTCTTT
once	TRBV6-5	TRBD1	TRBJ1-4	CASTPQGAGDEKLFF	TGTGCCAGCACCCCTCAGGGGGCGGGGGATGAAAAACTGTTTTTT
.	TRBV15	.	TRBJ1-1	CATSRSAKNTEAFF	TGTGCCACCAGCAGGAGCGCAAAGAACACTGAAGCTTTCTTT
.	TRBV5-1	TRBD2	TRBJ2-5	CASSLGAGRSETQYF	TGCGCCAGCAGCTTGGGAGCGGGAAGGTCAGAGACCCAGTACTTC
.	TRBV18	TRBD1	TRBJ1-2	CASSAYRDSSYGYTF	TGTGCCAGCTCAGCTTACCGGGACAGCTCCTATGGCTACACCTTC
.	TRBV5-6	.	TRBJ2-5	CASSSGAAQETQYF	TGTGCCAGCAGCTCTGGGGCAGCACAAGAGACCCAGTACTTC
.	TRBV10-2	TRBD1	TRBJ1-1	CASSESWFGTAFEAFF	TGCGCCAGCAGTGAGTCGTGGTTCGGGACAGCGTTTGAAGCTTTCTTT
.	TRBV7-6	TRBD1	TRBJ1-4	CASSADRGTNEKLFF	TGTGCCAGCAGCGCAGACAGGGGGACTAATGAAAAACTGTTTTTT
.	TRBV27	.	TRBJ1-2	CASSLSGRADGYTF	TGTGCCAGCAGTTTATCCGGCAGGGCTGATGGCTACACCTTC